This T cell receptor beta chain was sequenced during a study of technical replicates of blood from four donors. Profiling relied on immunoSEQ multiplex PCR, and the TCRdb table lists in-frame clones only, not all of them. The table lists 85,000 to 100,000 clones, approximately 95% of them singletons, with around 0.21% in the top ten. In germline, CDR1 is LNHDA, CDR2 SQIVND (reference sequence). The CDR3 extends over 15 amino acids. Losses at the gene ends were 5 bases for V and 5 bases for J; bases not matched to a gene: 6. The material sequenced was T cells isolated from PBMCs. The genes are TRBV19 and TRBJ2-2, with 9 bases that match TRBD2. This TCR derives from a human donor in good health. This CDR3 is CASSRGGRATGELFF. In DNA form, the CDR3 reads TGTGCCAGTAGTCGGGGCGGGAGGGCTACCGGGGAGCTGTTTTTT.